The clone carrying this T cell receptor beta chain was observed a few times. This CDR3 is built from 15 residues. CDR1 is SEHNR and CDR2 is FQNEAQ in the germline V gene (reference sequence). Trimming removed 5 bases at V and 1 base at J, with 14 bases between. Construction of the TCRbeta library involved unique molecular identifiers. TCRdb called the PCR reads again in MiXCR, with one record for every CDR3 protein. Counted here are around 370,000 distinct CDR3 sequences, 10% occurring once; the ten biggest clones make up around 2.5%. The record originates from a study of T-cell reconstitution after alpha-beta-depleted transplantation in children.

The receptor comes from a human donor who donated a stem cell graft to a child with acute lymphoblastic leukemia. The V and J genes are TRBV7-9 and TRBJ2-5, with D perhaps matching TRBD2 (6 bases). The sample consisted of PBMCs from the stem cell graft donor, taken from the stem cell graft. CDR3 sequence (DNA): TGTGCCAGCAGCCTCAAGACTAGTCCCCAAGAGACCCAGTACTTC. Translated, it gives CASSLKTSPQETQYF.